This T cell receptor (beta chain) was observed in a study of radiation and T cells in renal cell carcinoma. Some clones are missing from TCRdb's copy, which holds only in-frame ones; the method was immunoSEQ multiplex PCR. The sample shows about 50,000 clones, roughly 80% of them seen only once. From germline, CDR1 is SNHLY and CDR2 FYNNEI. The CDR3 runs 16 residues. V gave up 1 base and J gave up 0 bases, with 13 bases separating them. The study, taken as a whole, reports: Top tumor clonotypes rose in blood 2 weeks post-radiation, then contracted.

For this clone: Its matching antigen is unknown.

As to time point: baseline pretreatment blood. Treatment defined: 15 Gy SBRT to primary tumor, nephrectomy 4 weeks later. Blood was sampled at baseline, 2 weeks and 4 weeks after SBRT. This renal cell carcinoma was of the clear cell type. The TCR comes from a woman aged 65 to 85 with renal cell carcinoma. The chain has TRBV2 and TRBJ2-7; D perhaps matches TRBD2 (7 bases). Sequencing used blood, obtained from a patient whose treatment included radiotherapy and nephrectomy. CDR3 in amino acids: CASSEGGGVPSYEQYF. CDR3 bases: TGTGCCAGCAGTGAAGGAGGGGGGGTCCCCTCCTACGAGCAGTACTTC.